The clone carrying this T cell receptor (beta chain) came up a few times. This record comes from a study of CD8+CD57+ T cells in acquired aplastic anemia. Selection for sequencing was limited to patients who had shown CD8+CD57+ cell expansion by flow cytometry. Researchers used genomic DNA as the template to profile TCR beta VDJ and CDR3. TCRdb fed the reads into MiXCR, producing one record per CDR3 protein. The sample shows approximately 300,000 distinct CDR3 sequences, 50% to 65% of them seen only once. What was sequenced was sorted CD4+, CD8+, or CD8+CD57+ T cells (not recorded which) from PBMCs. The sequence derives from a human donor with aplastic anemia.

The CDR3 DNA sequence: TGTGCCACCAGTGATCCAGGACAGGGGATCCAGACCCAGTACTTC. Protein sequence: CATSDPGQGIQTQYF. V usage is TRBV24-1 and J usage is TRBJ2-5; the match to TRBD1 covers 9 bases. V trimming: 3 bases; J trimming: 6 bases; junction bases outside the gene matches: 7. The CDR3 is made up of 15 amino acids. Germline-derived CDR1 and CDR2 are KGHDR and SFDVKD.